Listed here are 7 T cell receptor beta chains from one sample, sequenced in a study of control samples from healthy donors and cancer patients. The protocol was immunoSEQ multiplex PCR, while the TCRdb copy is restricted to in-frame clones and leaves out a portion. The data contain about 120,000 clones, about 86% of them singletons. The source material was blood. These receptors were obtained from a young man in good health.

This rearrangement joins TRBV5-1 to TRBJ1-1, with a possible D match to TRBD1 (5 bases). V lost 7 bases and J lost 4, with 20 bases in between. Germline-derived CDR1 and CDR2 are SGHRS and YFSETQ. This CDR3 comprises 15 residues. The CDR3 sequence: CASSTGATGGTEAFF. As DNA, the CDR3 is TGCGCCAGCTCCACCGGGGCGACTGGAGGCACTGAAGCTTTCTTT.

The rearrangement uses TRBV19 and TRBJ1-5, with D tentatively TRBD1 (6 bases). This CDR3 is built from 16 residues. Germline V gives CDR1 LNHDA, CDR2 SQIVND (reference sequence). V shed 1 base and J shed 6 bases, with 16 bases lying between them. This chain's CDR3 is CASSIGLQGFRQPQHF. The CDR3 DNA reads TGTGCCAGTAGTATAGGCCTACAGGGCTTTCGTCAGCCCCAGCATTTT.

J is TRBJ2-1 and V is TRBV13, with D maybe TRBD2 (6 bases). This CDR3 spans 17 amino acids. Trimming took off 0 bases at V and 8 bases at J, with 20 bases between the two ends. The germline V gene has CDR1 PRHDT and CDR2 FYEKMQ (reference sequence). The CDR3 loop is CASSLGGGIGGSDEQFF. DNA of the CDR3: TGTGCCAGCAGCTTAGGCGGGGGAATCGGGGGTTCGGATGAGCAGTTCTTC.

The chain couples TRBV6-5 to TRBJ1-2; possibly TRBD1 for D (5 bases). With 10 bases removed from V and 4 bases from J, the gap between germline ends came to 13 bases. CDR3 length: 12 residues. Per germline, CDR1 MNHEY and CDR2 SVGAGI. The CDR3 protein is CATGTFGYGYTF. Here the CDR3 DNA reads TGTGCCACCGGGACGTTCGGCTATGGCTACACCTTC.

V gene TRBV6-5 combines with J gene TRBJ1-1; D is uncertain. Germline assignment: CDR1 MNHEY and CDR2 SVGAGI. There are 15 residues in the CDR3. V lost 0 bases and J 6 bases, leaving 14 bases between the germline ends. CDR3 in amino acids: CASSYSASGVAEAFF. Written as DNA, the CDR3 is TGTGCCAGCAGTTACTCGGCGAGTGGTGTGGCTGAAGCTTTCTTT.

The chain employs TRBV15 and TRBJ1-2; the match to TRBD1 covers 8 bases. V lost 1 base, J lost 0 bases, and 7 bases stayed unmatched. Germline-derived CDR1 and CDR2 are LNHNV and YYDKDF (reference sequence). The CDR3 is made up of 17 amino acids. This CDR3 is CATSRGVGQGANYGYTF. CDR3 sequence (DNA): TGTGCCACCAGCAGAGGTGTCGGACAGGGAGCTAACTATGGCTACACCTTC.

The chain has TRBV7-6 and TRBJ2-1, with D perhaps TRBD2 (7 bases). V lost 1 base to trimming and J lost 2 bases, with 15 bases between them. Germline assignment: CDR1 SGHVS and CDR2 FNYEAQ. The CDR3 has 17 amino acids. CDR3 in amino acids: CASSLEGAGAPYNEQFF. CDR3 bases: TGTGCCAGCAGCTTAGAAGGGGCGGGGGCCCCCTACAATGAGCAGTTCTTC. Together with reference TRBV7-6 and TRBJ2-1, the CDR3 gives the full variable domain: GAGVSQSPRYKVTKRGQDVALRCDPISGHVSLYWYRQALGQGPEFLTYFNYEAQQDKSGLPNDRFSAERPEGSISTLTIQRTEQRDSAMYRCASSLEGAGAPYNEQFFGPGTRLTVL.